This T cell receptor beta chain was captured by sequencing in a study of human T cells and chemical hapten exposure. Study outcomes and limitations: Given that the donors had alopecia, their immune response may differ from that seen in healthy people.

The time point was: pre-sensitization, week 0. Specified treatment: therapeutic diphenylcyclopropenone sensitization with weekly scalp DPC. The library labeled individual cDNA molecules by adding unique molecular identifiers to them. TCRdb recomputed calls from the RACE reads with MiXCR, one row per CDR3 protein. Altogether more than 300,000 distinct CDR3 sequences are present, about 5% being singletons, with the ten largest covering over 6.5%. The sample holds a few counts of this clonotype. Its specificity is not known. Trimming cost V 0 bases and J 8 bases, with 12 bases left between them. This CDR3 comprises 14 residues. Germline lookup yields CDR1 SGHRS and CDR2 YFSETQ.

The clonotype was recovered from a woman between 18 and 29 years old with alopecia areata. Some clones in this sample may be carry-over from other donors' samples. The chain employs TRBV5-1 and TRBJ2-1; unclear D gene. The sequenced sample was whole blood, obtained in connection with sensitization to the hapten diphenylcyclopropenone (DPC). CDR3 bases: TGCGCCAGCAGCTTGGTGGGTCGCGCCCATGAGCAGTTCTTC. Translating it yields CASSLVGRAHEQFF.